This TCR beta chain was profiled in a study of T-cell reconstitution after alpha-beta-depleted transplantation in children. Broader study findings: The authors attributed T-cell counts and diversity one year after transplant mostly to newly produced T cells.

For this clonotype: Its antigen is not identified.

Unique molecular identifiers were incorporated when the TCRbeta library was constructed. MiXCR was run by TCRdb on the PCR reads, yielding one entry per CDR3 protein. The sample lists a few hundred thousand distinct CDR3 sequences, 25% to 30% seen once, with 36% in the top ten. The sequencing here drew on PBMCs, taken before TCRalphabeta/CD19-depleted stem cell transplant. The origin of this receptor is a boy under two years old with Wiskott-Aldrich syndrome, due to receive a stem cell transplant.

CDR3 amino acids: CASSLVHGQGNTEAFF. The CDR3 bases are TGTGCCAGCAGTTTAGTTCACGGACAGGGAAACACTGAAGCTTTCTTT. The chain has TRBV12-3 or TRBV12-4 and TRBJ1-1, with TRBD1 matching 8 bases. CDR3 length equals 16 residues. The junction had 6 bases not matched to a gene; V was cut back by 1 base and J by 2 bases.